These T cell receptor beta chains were read from a single sample in a study of regulatory T cells in long-lasting Graves disease. TCRdb independently ran MiXCR on the multiplex PCR reads; one entry per CDR3 protein. The table records 400,000 to 500,000 distinct CDR3 sequences, around 20% of them present only once. Sample: peripheral blood mononuclear cells (PBMCs), taken when the disease was refractory, from a patient treated with antithyroid drugs. All receptors come from a female donor with Graves disease. Each CDR3 is given with its conserved first and last residue. Fields, in order: clone size, D gene, CDR3 length, J gene, V gene, CDR3 DNA, CDR3 protein. D genes are given only for firm matches. Only some rows state a clone size, as once, few, many or a class for expanded clones.

clone size: many
D gene: TRBD1
CDR3 length: 16
J gene: TRBJ2-7
V gene: TRBV29-1
CDR3 DNA: TGCAGCGTTGAAGAAGGCAGGGGGCTAGAAGCCTACGAGCAGTACTTC
CDR3 protein: CSVEEGRGLEAYEQYF

clone size: many
D gene: .
CDR3 length: 15
J gene: TRBJ1-2
V gene: TRBV7-3
CDR3 DNA: TGTGCCAGCAGCTTAGGACCCTCTGCAGGCGGTGGCTACACCTTC
CDR3 protein: CASSLGPSAGGGYTF

clone size: few
D gene: .
CDR3 length: 11
J gene: TRBJ2-5
V gene: TRBV28
CDR3 DNA: TGTGCCAGCAGTTTACAACAGGCCCAGTACTTC
CDR3 protein: CASSLQQAQYF

clone size: many
D gene: TRBD2
CDR3 length: 16
J gene: TRBJ2-2
V gene: TRBV7-2
CDR3 DNA: TGTGCCAGCAGCTGGTCCGGGACTAGCGGGACCGGGGAGCTGTTTTTT
CDR3 protein: CASSWSGTSGTGELFF

clone size: many
D gene: TRBD1
CDR3 length: 14
J gene: TRBJ2-7
V gene: TRBV2
CDR3 DNA: TGTGCCAGCAGTGAGGGGCAGGGGGCTTTCGAGCAGTACTTC
CDR3 protein: CASSEGQGAFEQYF

clone size: .
D gene: .
CDR3 length: 15
J gene: TRBJ1-3
V gene: TRBV4-1
CDR3 DNA: TGCGCCAGCAGCCAAGACTCGAGCTCTGGAAACACCATATATTTT
CDR3 protein: CASSQDSSSGNTIYF

clone size: many
D gene: TRBD1
CDR3 length: 16
J gene: TRBJ2-7
V gene: TRBV9
CDR3 DNA: TGTGCCAGCAGCGTAGGGGCCGGGACAGGTAAATACGAGCAGTACTTC
CDR3 protein: CASSVGAGTGKYEQYF

clone size: many
D gene: .
CDR3 length: 13
J gene: TRBJ2-2
V gene: TRBV20-1
CDR3 DNA: TGCAGTGTCGAGGACGCGAACACCGGGGAGCTGTTTTTT
CDR3 protein: CSVEDANTGELFF

clone size: .
D gene: TRBD2
CDR3 length: 16
J gene: TRBJ2-1
V gene: TRBV20-1
CDR3 DNA: TGCAGTGCTAGACCTCGGACTAGCGGATCCTACAATGAGCAGTTCTTC
CDR3 protein: CSARPRTSGSYNEQFF

clone size: many
D gene: .
CDR3 length: 18
J gene: TRBJ1-5
V gene: TRBV28
CDR3 DNA: TGTGCCAGCAGTTTTTCTGTAATTGAGTCTGTTAGCAATCAGCCCCAGCATTTT
CDR3 protein: CASSFSVIESVSNQPQHF

clone size: few
D gene: .
CDR3 length: 13
J gene: TRBJ1-1
V gene: TRBV19
CDR3 DNA: TGTGCCAGTAGTATCCCAGGGCCCACTGAAGCTTTCTTT
CDR3 protein: CASSIPGPTEAFF

clone size: few
D gene: TRBD1
CDR3 length: 14
J gene: TRBJ2-7
V gene: TRBV6-1
CDR3 DNA: TGTGCCAGCAGTACCCGGGACAGGGGCCCTCGGCAGTACTTC
CDR3 protein: CASSTRDRGPRQYF

clone size: many
D gene: .
CDR3 length: 14
J gene: TRBJ1-4
V gene: TRBV9
CDR3 DNA: TGTGCCAGCAGCCTCTCCCAGGCTAATGAAAAACTGTTTTTT
CDR3 protein: CASSLSQANEKLFF

clone size: many
D gene: .
CDR3 length: 15
J gene: TRBJ2-5
V gene: TRBV28
CDR3 DNA: TGTGCCAGCAGTTTGCTTAGGACGAGGGAAGAGACCCAGTACTTC
CDR3 protein: CASSLLRTREETQYF

clone size: many
D gene: .
CDR3 length: 14
J gene: TRBJ2-2
V gene: TRBV5-1
CDR3 DNA: TGCGCCAGCAGCTTCGGGGCGAACACCGGGGAGCTGTTTTTT
CDR3 protein: CASSFGANTGELFF

clone size: .
D gene: .
CDR3 length: 18
J gene: TRBJ2-2
V gene: TRBV7-9
CDR3 DNA: TGTGCCAGCACCCGAATCCCACTGCGGGAGAAGGGGGCCGGGGAGCTGTTTTTT
CDR3 protein: CASTRIPLREKGAGELFF

clone size: few
D gene: TRBD2
CDR3 length: 18
J gene: TRBJ2-5
V gene: TRBV2
CDR3 DNA: TGTGCCAGCAGGGGACTAGCGGGAAGGGGATATGAAAGGGGGACCCAGTACTTC
CDR3 protein: CASRGLAGRGYERGTQYF

clone size: few
D gene: .
CDR3 length: 16
J gene: TRBJ1-5
V gene: TRBV20-1
CDR3 DNA: TGCAGTGCTAGTCTGGCAGGGTTAGGCGGAAATCAGCCCCAGCATTTT
CDR3 protein: CSASLAGLGGNQPQHF

clone size: many
D gene: .
CDR3 length: 14
J gene: TRBJ2-7
V gene: TRBV10-3
CDR3 DNA: TGTGCCATCAGTACCGGGCCTCTGGTGTACGAGCAGTACTTC
CDR3 protein: CAISTGPLVYEQYF

clone size: few
D gene: .
CDR3 length: 14
J gene: TRBJ2-1
V gene: TRBV12-3/TRBV12-4
CDR3 DNA: TGTGCCAGCAGTTTACAGGGGACATTGGGTGAGCAGTTCTTC
CDR3 protein: CASSLQGTLGEQFF

clone size: .
D gene: TRBD1
CDR3 length: 17
J gene: TRBJ1-3
V gene: TRBV5-1
CDR3 DNA: TGCGCCAGCAGCTACGACGGACAGGGGGCTACTGGAAACACCATATATTTT
CDR3 protein: CASSYDGQGATGNTIYF

clone size: few
D gene: TRBD2
CDR3 length: 18
J gene: TRBJ2-7
V gene: TRBV7-9
CDR3 DNA: TGTGCCAGCAGCCCGGGACTAGCGGGAGGGCCCCCCTCCTACGAGCAGTACTTC
CDR3 protein: CASSPGLAGGPPSYEQYF

clone size: many
D gene: .
CDR3 length: 16
J gene: TRBJ1-4
V gene: TRBV5-5
CDR3 DNA: TGTGCCAGCAGCTACGCTTCGGGACCAACTAATGAAAAACTGTTTTTT
CDR3 protein: CASSYASGPTNEKLFF

clone size: many
D gene: TRBD2
CDR3 length: 16
J gene: TRBJ2-7
V gene: TRBV30
CDR3 DNA: TGTGCCTGGAGTGAATGGCCTAGCGGGAGCTCCTACGAGCAGTACTTC
CDR3 protein: CAWSEWPSGSSYEQYF

clone size: .
D gene: TRBD2
CDR3 length: 14
J gene: TRBJ2-7
V gene: TRBV6-1
CDR3 DNA: TGTGCCAGCAAGACGGGAGGCAACTCCTACGAGCAGTACTTC
CDR3 protein: CASKTGGNSYEQYF

clone size: .
D gene: .
CDR3 length: 15
J gene: TRBJ2-2
V gene: TRBV4-2
CDR3 DNA: TGTGCCAGCAGCCAAGATTCTATGAACACCGGGGAGCTGTTTTTT
CDR3 protein: CASSQDSMNTGELFF

clone size: many
D gene: .
CDR3 length: 16
J gene: TRBJ1-2
V gene: TRBV2
CDR3 DNA: TGTGCCAGCAGTGAAGATAAAGCCACATCATCCTATGGCTACACCTTC
CDR3 protein: CASSEDKATSSYGYTF

clone size: .
D gene: .
CDR3 length: 18
J gene: TRBJ2-3
V gene: TRBV27
CDR3 DNA: TGTGCCAGCAGTCCAGTCGTGTGGAAAGACTCAAGGGCGGATACGCAGTATTTT
CDR3 protein: CASSPVVWKDSRADTQYF

clone size: medium-sized
D gene: .
CDR3 length: 12
J gene: TRBJ1-2
V gene: TRBV30
CDR3 DNA: TGTGCCTGGACCGGGATCGGCTATGGCTACACCTTC
CDR3 protein: CAWTGIGYGYTF

clone size: few
D gene: .
CDR3 length: 12
J gene: TRBJ1-1
V gene: TRBV9
CDR3 DNA: TGTGCCAGCAGCGTAGATAACACTGAAGCTTTCTTT
CDR3 protein: CASSVDNTEAFF

clone size: .
D gene: TRBD2
CDR3 length: 17
J gene: TRBJ2-7
V gene: TRBV28
CDR3 DNA: TGTGCCAGCAGCAGTTTTAGCGGGGTGGGGGGACCCTACGAGCAGTACTTC
CDR3 protein: CASSSFSGVGGPYEQYF

clone size: .
D gene: TRBD1
CDR3 length: 17
J gene: TRBJ2-1
V gene: TRBV7-8
CDR3 DNA: TGTGCCAGCAGCTCTTCATTACGGGACAGGGGGGTTAATGAGCAGTTCTTC
CDR3 protein: CASSSSLRDRGVNEQFF

clone size: many
D gene: .
CDR3 length: 14
J gene: TRBJ2-7
V gene: TRBV2
CDR3 DNA: TGTGCCAGCACCAGGGCAGGGAAAACCTACGAGCAGTACTTC
CDR3 protein: CASTRAGKTYEQYF

clone size: .
D gene: .
CDR3 length: 17
J gene: TRBJ1-5
V gene: TRBV20-1
CDR3 DNA: TGCAGTGCTAGGGACCAAAGGGCCGTCCGGATGGATCAGCCCCAGCATTTT
CDR3 protein: CSARDQRAVRMDQPQHF

clone size: many
D gene: .
CDR3 length: 14
J gene: TRBJ1-5
V gene: TRBV28
CDR3 DNA: TGTGCCAGCACCCTGTGGGGTACGGGTCAGCCCCAGCATTTT
CDR3 protein: CASTLWGTGQPQHF

clone size: .
D gene: .
CDR3 length: 13
J gene: TRBJ2-3
V gene: TRBV29-1
CDR3 DNA: TGCAGCGTGACCATCCATACATCAGATACGCAGTATTTT
CDR3 protein: CSVTIHTSDTQYF

clone size: many
D gene: TRBD2
CDR3 length: 16
J gene: TRBJ2-5
V gene: TRBV6-1
CDR3 DNA: TGTGCCAGCAGTGAACTTGGCGGGAGGGCTTGGGAGACCCAGTACTTC
CDR3 protein: CASSELGGRAWETQYF

clone size: .
D gene: .
CDR3 length: 14
J gene: TRBJ2-7
V gene: TRBV4-1
CDR3 DNA: TGCGCCAGCAGCCAAGTTAGCGGAGACTACGAGCAGTGCTTC
CDR3 protein: CASSQVSGDYEQCF

clone size: .
D gene: TRBD2
CDR3 length: 13
J gene: TRBJ2-7
V gene: TRBV29-1
CDR3 DNA: TGCAGCGTTGAAGGGGGGGGCTCCTACGAGCAGTACTTC
CDR3 protein: CSVEGGGSYEQYF

clone size: many
D gene: .
CDR3 length: 14
J gene: TRBJ1-5
V gene: TRBV24-1
CDR3 DNA: TGTGCCACCAGTGCCGGAGGGAGCAATCAGCCCCAGCATTTT
CDR3 protein: CATSAGGSNQPQHF

clone size: .
D gene: .
CDR3 length: 13
J gene: TRBJ2-2
V gene: TRBV3-1
CDR3 DNA: TGTGCCAGCAGCCACCAGGGGACCGGGGAGCTGTTTTTT
CDR3 protein: CASSHQGTGELFF

clone size: few
D gene: .
CDR3 length: 17
J gene: TRBJ1-5
V gene: TRBV24-1
CDR3 DNA: TGTGCCACCAGTGATTTGGGTGGCGGCCGGTGGAATCAGCCCCAGCATTTT
CDR3 protein: CATSDLGGGRWNQPQHF

clone size: .
D gene: TRBD1
CDR3 length: 14
J gene: TRBJ2-3
V gene: TRBV28
CDR3 DNA: TGTGCCAGCAGTCCACTGACAGGGTTCGATACGCAGTATTTT
CDR3 protein: CASSPLTGFDTQYF

clone size: .
D gene: .
CDR3 length: 15
J gene: TRBJ1-5
V gene: TRBV6-1
CDR3 DNA: TGTGCCAGCAGGCCGAGGATGGATAGCAATCAGCCCCAGCATTTT
CDR3 protein: CASRPRMDSNQPQHF

clone size: few
D gene: .
CDR3 length: 14
J gene: TRBJ2-2
V gene: TRBV6-1
CDR3 DNA: TGTGCCAGCAGCTTTGGGGGTGGCCGCGGGGAGCTGTTTTTT
CDR3 protein: CASSFGGGRGELFF

clone size: many
D gene: .
CDR3 length: 12
J gene: TRBJ2-7
V gene: TRBV10-3
CDR3 DNA: TGTGCCATCAGTCCGCAGGGGTACGAGCAGTACTTC
CDR3 protein: CAISPQGYEQYF

clone size: many
D gene: .
CDR3 length: 11
J gene: TRBJ1-2
V gene: TRBV6-1
CDR3 DNA: TGTGCCAGCAGTGAAGCAGCGGGTGGCCTCTTC
CDR3 protein: CASSEAAGGLF

clone size: many
D gene: .
CDR3 length: 15
J gene: TRBJ1-6
V gene: TRBV28
CDR3 DNA: TGTGCCAGCAAAAAAGGAAACTCCTATAATTCACCCCTCCACTTT
CDR3 protein: CASKKGNSYNSPLHF

clone size: many
D gene: .
CDR3 length: 13
J gene: TRBJ1-1
V gene: TRBV6-1
CDR3 DNA: TGTGCCAGCAGGACGTACGGGGGCGCTGAAGCTTTCTTT
CDR3 protein: CASRTYGGAEAFF

clone size: many
D gene: TRBD2
CDR3 length: 14
J gene: TRBJ2-5
V gene: TRBV20-1
CDR3 DNA: TGCAGTGCTAGAGTCCGACTAGCGCGAGAGACCCAGTACTTC
CDR3 protein: CSARVRLARETQYF

clone size: .
D gene: TRBD2
CDR3 length: 19
J gene: TRBJ2-6
V gene: TRBV6-1
CDR3 DNA: TGTGCCAGCAGGCGCGGGGGACTAGCGGGAGTCGGTGGGGCCAACGTCCTGACTTTC
CDR3 protein: CASRRGGLAGVGGANVLTF